Each of the 21 T cell receptor beta chains below was sequenced from the same sample in a study of T cell clonality in common variable immunodeficiency. The assay was immunoSEQ multiplex PCR, and TCRdb's table has in-frame clones only and misses some. The repertoire consists of roughly 30,000 clones, none detected only once. What was sequenced was peripheral blood mononuclear cells. The receptors were sampled from a person between 18 and 75 years old in good health.

Many counts were recorded for this clone. Read coverage stops 3 residues before the CDR3 terminus; the germline J gene supplies the remainder. V usage is TRBV9 and J usage is TRBJ2-1, with 11 bases aligning to TRBD2. With V trimmed by 2 bases and J by 7 bases, 2 bases remained unmatched. Germline V gene data show CDR1 as SGDLS and CDR2 as YYNGEE. This CDR3 spans 14 amino acids. The CDR3 loop is CASSVTSGRNEQFF. CDR3 DNA, as far as it was read: TGTGCCAGCAGCGTTACTAGCGGGAGAAATGAG.

Details on this clone: An end of the junction does not agree with germline; a read error may underlie this. The observed sequence ends 3 residues before the CDR3 terminus, with the missing tail filled in from the germline J gene. The V call is TRBV7-7, the J call TRBJ2-5; 11 positions agree with TRBD2. The CDR3 consists of 16 residues. Per the germline V gene, CDR1 is SSHAT and CDR2 is FNYEAQ (reference sequence). CDR3 residues: CASSPGTSGRTDTQYF. Incomplete CDR3 DNA: TGTGCTAGCAGCCCGGGGACTAGCGGACGCACAGATACC. Drawing the rest from reference TRBV7-7 and TRBJ2-5, the complete variable domain is GAGVSQSPRYKVTKRGQDVTLRCDPISSHATLYWYQQALGQGPEFLTYFNYEAQPDKSGLPSDRFSAERPEGSISTLTIQRTEQRDSAMYRCASSPGTSGRTDTQYFGPGTRLLVL.

This clone was seen only a few times. The covered CDR3 bases are TGTGCCTCCGTAGTGACAGTGGGCTACAATGAG. Translated: CASVVTVGYNE. The full-length CDR3 reads as CASVVTVGYNEAFF. V is TRBV30 and J is TRBJ1-1, with D possibly TRBD1 on 5 matching bases. The CDR3 goes on 3 residues after the read ends, and that part is filled in from the germline J gene. The CDR3 spans 14 residues. CDR1 GTSNPN and CDR2 SVGIG come from the germline V gene (reference sequence).

This clone ranks as medium-sized. Read data end 3 residues before the CDR3 end; the end is taken from the germline J gene. Other DNA sequences in the same sample also yield this CDR3. V gene TRBV4-1 combines with J gene TRBJ1-2; no firm D call. Germline values: CDR1 MGHRA, CDR2 YSYEKL. CDR3 length: 14 amino acids. The V and J ends lost 0 bases and 3 bases respectively, with 8 bases between them. CDR3 residues: CASSQEAGDYGYTF. Incomplete CDR3 DNA: TGCGCCAGCAGCCAAGAAGCCGGGGACTATGGC.

This clone has ten or more counts. This CDR3 reads CASSQRGGYIQYF. The DNA read from the CDR3 is TGTGCCAGCAGCCAGCGCGGGGGGTACATT. This chain uses TRBV7-2 with TRBJ2-4; the match to TRBD2 covers 8 bases. The CDR3 end lies 3 residues beyond the end of the read and is filled in from the germline J gene. Germline loops: CDR1 SGHTA, CDR2 FQGNSA. V trimming: 5 bases; J trimming: 8 bases; junction bases outside the gene matches: 5. CDR3 length equals 13 residues.

This clone has at least ten counts. The CDR3 goes on 3 residues after the read ends, and that part is filled in from the germline J gene. This chain joins TRBV20-1 and TRBJ1-4; D not certain. The V and J ends lost 0 bases and 1 base respectively, with 12 bases between them. The CDR3 is made up of 16 amino acids. Germline CDR1 and CDR2: DFQATT and SNEGSKA (reference sequence). CDR3 amino acids: CSAREQGRGTNEKLFF. The DNA read from the CDR3 is TGCAGTGCTAGAGAACAAGGTCGGGGAACTAATGAAAAA.

In its sample, this clone was seen many times. The read finishes 3 residues shy of the CDR3 end, and the germline J gene is used to complete it. V usage is TRBV2 and J usage is TRBJ2-5, with 7 bases fitting TRBD1. This CDR3 has 15 residues. CDR1 and CDR2 from the germline V gene are SNHLY and FYNNEI. V trimming: 6 bases; J trimming: 4 bases; junction bases outside the gene matches: 11. The sequenced CDR3 bases are TGTGCCAGCAGGCCCTTCAGGGGGTTGCGAGAGACC. This codes for CASRPFRGLRET. The entire CDR3 sequence reads CASRPFRGLRETQYF.

With regard to this clone: The CDR3 end lies 3 residues beyond the end of the read and is filled in from the germline J gene. The chain has TRBV7-9 and TRBJ1-1; 7 bases agree with TRBD1. Germline CDR1 and CDR2: SEHNR and FQNEAQ (reference sequence). The CDR3 consists of 15 residues. The CDR3 sequence is CASSLSSGQMIEAFF. The DNA read from the CDR3 is TGTGCCAGCAGCTTAAGCTCGGGACAGATGATTGAG.

As regards this clone: The read ends 3 residues before the CDR3 terminus; that terminus is restored from the germline J gene. The rearrangement links TRBV30 to TRBJ2-3; 7 bases agree with TRBD1. Per the germline V gene, CDR1 is GTSNPN and CDR2 is SVGIG (reference sequence). The CDR3 is 15 residues long. CDR3 protein: CAWSAAGGSNQPQYF. The sequenced part of the CDR3 DNA is TGTGCCTGGAGTGCTGCAGGGGGAAGCAATCAGCCG.

This clone was detected only a few times. The read falls 3 residues short of the CDR3 end, and the missing part is taken from the germline J gene. V gene TRBV7-6 combines with J gene TRBJ2-7, with D perhaps TRBD1 (5 bases). CDR3 length equals 16 residues. Germline CDR1 reads SGHVS; CDR2 reads FNYEAQ. The V end was cut by 5 bases, the J end by 2 bases, with 19 bases between. CDR3 loop: CASSLADNDPPYEQYF. Incomplete CDR3 DNA: TGTGCCAGCAGCCTGGCGGACAACGACCCCCCCTACGAG.

A note on this clone: Read data end 3 residues before the CDR3 end; the end is taken from the germline J gene. The gene calls are TRBV7-7 and TRBJ2-3; 8 bases align to TRBD1. The CDR3 runs to 13 residues. The V gene's germline CDR1 is SSHAT and CDR2 FNYEAQ (reference sequence). CDR3 sequence reads: CASGQGDQETQYF. The sequenced CDR3 bases are TGTGCTAGCGGACAGGGAGACCAAGAGACG.

This clone was recorded at least ten times. Read sequence stops 3 residues before the CDR3 end, and the germline J gene provides the missing end. The genes are TRBV29-1 and TRBJ2-1, with D perhaps TRBD2 (6 bases). The germline V gene encodes CDR1 SQVTM and CDR2 ANQGSEA. The V end was cut by 0 bases, the J end by 6 bases, with 12 bases between. The CDR3 has 14 residues. CDR3: CSVEEGLPVNEQFF. The DNA read from the CDR3 is TGCAGCGTTGAAGAGGGACTCCCGGTCAATGAG.

This clone was counted at least ten times. The sequenced fragment ends 3 residues before the CDR3 boundary, so the rest is inferred from the germline J gene. The chain couples TRBV5-5 to TRBJ2-7; D is unresolved. Germline CDR1 reads SGHKS; CDR2 reads YYEKEE (reference sequence). Trimming left V 4 bases short and J 2 bases short, with 13 bases between. This CDR3 is 14 amino acids long. The CDR3 sequence is CASSTPESPYEQYF. CDR3 DNA, as far as it was read: TGTGCCAGCAGCACCCCAGAGAGTCCCTACGAG.

Comments on this clone: The CDR3 end is not reached by the read, which stops 3 residues before it; the germline J gene fills it in. V usage is TRBV2 and J usage is TRBJ2-2; D is perhaps TRBD1 (5 bases). The CDR3 has 16 residues. CDR1 and CDR2 (germline): SNHLY, FYNNEI. CDR3: CASSVAPTNLGEKLFF. CDR3 bases read: TGTGCCAGCAGTGTGGCCCCGACAAACCTAGGGGAAAAG.

This clone showed up just a few times. The read terminates 3 residues before the CDR3 end, so the remaining end is supplied by the germline J gene. This chain joins TRBV7-9 and TRBJ1-2; 8 nucleotides align to TRBD1. The CDR3 sequence is 14 residues long. Germline V gene sequence: CDR1 SEHNR, CDR2 FQNEAQ (reference sequence). Partial CDR3 DNA: TGTGCCAGCAGTACAGGGGGGTCCTACAATGAC. Protein sequence: CASSTGGSYND. The CDR3, in full, reads CASSTGGSYNDYTF.

This clone has more than one count but fewer than ten. Read data end 3 residues before the CDR3 end; the end is taken from the germline J gene. The chain recombines TRBV5-6 with TRBJ1-4, with 8 bases fitting TRBD1. The J segment lost 6 bases and the V segment lost 1 base, leaving 5 bases of the junction unmatched. This CDR3 contains 15 residues. CDR1 and CDR2 from the germline V gene are SGHDT and YYEEEE. The CDR3 bases that were read are TGTGCCAGCAGCTTGTCGCAGGGGGCATATGAAAAA. Translating it yields CASSLSQGAYEK. The whole CDR3 protein reads CASSLSQGAYEKLFF.

The table lists this clone with a few counts. The read halts 3 residues ahead of the CDR3 end, with the missing end drawn from the germline J gene. V gene TRBV7-9 combines with J gene TRBJ2-2, with D perhaps TRBD2 (6 bases). Germline CDR1 and CDR2: SEHNR and FQNEAQ (reference sequence). There are 14 residues in the CDR3. CDR3 sequence reads: CASSFRGSNEKLFF. CDR3 bases read: TGTGCCAGCAGCTTCCGGGGGTCTAATGAAAAG.

The sample holds many counts of this clone. The sequenced fragment ends 3 residues before the CDR3 boundary, so the rest is inferred from the germline J gene. The chain joins TRBV2 to TRBJ1-2; D is unclear. The germline V gene encodes CDR1 SNHLY and CDR2 FYNNEI. The CDR3 runs 11 residues. The sequenced part of the CDR3 DNA is TGTGCCAGCAGTGAGAACTTCGGC. Translated: CASSENFG. The CDR3 in full is CASSENFGYTF.

The table lists this clone with a few counts. Coverage ceases 3 residues before the CDR3 finishes, and the germline J gene fills in the end. This chain joins TRBV20-1 and TRBJ2-1, with a possible D match to TRBD2 (5 bases). CDR3 length: 15 residues. Germline V lookup: CDR1 DFQATT, CDR2 SNEGSKA (reference sequence). Trimming stripped 6 bases from V and 0 bases from J, with 15 bases between. The CDR3 loop is CSAPSSGSSYNEQFF. The sequenced CDR3 bases are TGCAGTGCCCCTTCAAGCGGAAGCTCCTACAATGAG.

This clone was seen at least ten times. The read finishes 3 residues shy of the CDR3 end, and the germline J gene is used to complete it. The chain is built from TRBV19 and TRBJ1-1; possibly TRBD1 for D (6 bases). Trimming removed 7 bases from V and 1 base from J, with 19 bases in between. Germline lookup yields CDR1 LNHDA and CDR2 SQIVND (reference sequence). The CDR3 length is 16 residues. CDR3 in amino acids: CASNSPRGAENTEAFF. Incomplete CDR3 DNA: TGTGCCAGTAATTCACCCCGGGGGGCTGAGAACACTGAA.

This clone appeared many times. Read coverage stops 3 residues before the CDR3 terminus; the germline J gene supplies the remainder. The chain recombines TRBV5-6 with TRBJ2-7; 7 nucleotides match TRBD2. Trimming removed 4 bases from V and 4 bases from J; junction bases left unmatched: 8. Germline CDR1 SGHDT, CDR2 YYEEEE. This CDR3 region has 14 residues. CDR3 amino acids: CASSRVGGGYEQYF. Partial CDR3 DNA: TGTGCCAGCAGCCGGGTTGGCGGGGGATACGAG.